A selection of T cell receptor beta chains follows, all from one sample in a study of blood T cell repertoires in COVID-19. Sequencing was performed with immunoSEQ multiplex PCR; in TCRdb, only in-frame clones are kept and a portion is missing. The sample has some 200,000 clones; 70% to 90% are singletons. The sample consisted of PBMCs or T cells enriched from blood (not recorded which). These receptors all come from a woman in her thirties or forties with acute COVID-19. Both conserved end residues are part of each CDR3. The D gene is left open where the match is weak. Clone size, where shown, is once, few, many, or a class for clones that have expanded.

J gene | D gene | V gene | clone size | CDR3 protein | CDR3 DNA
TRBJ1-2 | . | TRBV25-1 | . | CASSVSSGYTF | TGTGCCAGCAGTGTGTCTAGTGGCTACACCTTC
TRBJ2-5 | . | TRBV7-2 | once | CASSFGRARGSQYF | TGTGCCAGCAGCTTCGGTAGAGCCCGGGGGTCCCAGTACTTC
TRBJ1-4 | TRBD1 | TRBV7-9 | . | CASSLGQGNEKLFF | TGTGCCAGCAGCTTAGGACAGGGTAATGAAAAACTGTTTTTT
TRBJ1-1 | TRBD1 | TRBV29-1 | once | CSVSGGPVEAFF | TGCAGCGTTTCAGGGGGTCCCGTCGAAGCTTTCTTT
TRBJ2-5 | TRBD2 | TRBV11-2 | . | CASSSGLAGGRETQYF | TGTGCCAGCAGCTCGGGACTAGCGGGGGGACGTGAGACCCAGTACTTC
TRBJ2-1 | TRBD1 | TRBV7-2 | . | CASNTGGPPAEQFF | TGTGCCAGCAACACAGGGGGCCCTCCGGCCGAGCAGTTCTTC
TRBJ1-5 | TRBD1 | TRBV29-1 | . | CSVADRVNQPQHF | TGCAGCGTTGCCGACAGGGTTAATCAGCCCCAGCATTTT
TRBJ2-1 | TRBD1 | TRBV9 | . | CASSPRQGAGNEQFF | TGTGCCAGCAGCCCAAGACAGGGGGCGGGCAATGAGCAGTTCTTC
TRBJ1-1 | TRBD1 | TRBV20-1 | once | CSASYRGAFLSEAFF | TGCAGTGCTAGTTACAGGGGTGCCTTTCTCTCTGAAGCTTTCTTT
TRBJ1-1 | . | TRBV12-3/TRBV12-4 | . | CASSSGVYTEAFF | TGTGCCAGCAGTTCGGGAGTCTACACTGAAGCTTTCTTT
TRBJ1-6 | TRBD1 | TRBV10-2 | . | CASSPTGGGTGNSPLHF | TGCGCCAGCAGTCCGACAGGGGGTGGCACGGGGAATTCACCCCTCCACTTT
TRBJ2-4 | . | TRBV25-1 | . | CASSFSTGAKNIQYF | TGTGCCAGCAGTTTTTCCACCGGGGCCAAAAACATTCAGTACTTC
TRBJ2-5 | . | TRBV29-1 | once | CSVSGQGYRETQYF | TGCAGCGTGTCGGGGCAGGGGTATCGAGAGACCCAGTACTTC
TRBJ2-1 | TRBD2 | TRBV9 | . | CASSVGSGGLYNEQFF | TGTGCCAGCAGCGTAGGGAGCGGGGGTCTCTACAATGAGCAGTTCTTC
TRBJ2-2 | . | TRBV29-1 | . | CSVPLATPNTGELFF | TGCAGCGTCCCACTCGCGACACCGAACACCGGGGAGCTGTTTTTT
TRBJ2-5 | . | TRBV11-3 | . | CASTTQGPVQETQYF | TGTGCCAGCACCACTCAGGGGCCAGTCCAAGAGACCCAGTACTTC
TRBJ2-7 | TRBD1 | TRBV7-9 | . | CASSYRDRGREQYF | TGTGCCAGCAGCTACCGGGACAGGGGTCGCGAGCAGTACTTC
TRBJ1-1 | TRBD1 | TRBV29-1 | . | CSGRTGHEAFF | TGCAGCGGGAGGACAGGCCATGAAGCTTTCTTT
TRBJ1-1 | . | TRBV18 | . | CASSPDSHTEAFF | TGTGCCAGCTCCCCCGACAGCCACACTGAAGCTTTCTTT
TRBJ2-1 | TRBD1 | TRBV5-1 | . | CASSLAPGQAEGEQFF | TGCGCCAGCAGCTTGGCTCCGGGACAGGCCGAAGGTGAGCAGTTCTTC
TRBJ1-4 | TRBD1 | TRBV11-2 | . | CASSPDRVGKLFF | TGTGCCAGCAGCCCTGACAGGGTGGGAAAACTGTTTTTT
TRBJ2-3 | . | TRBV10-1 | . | CASSSALRDTQYF | TGCGCCAGCAGTAGCGCCCTACGCGATACGCAGTATTTT
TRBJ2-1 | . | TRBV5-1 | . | CASSLVSEQFF | TGCGCCAGCAGCTTAGTGAGTGAGCAGTTCTTC
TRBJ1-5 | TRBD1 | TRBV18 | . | CASRSGQTPHQPQHF | TGTGCCAGCCGATCGGGACAGACGCCCCATCAGCCCCAGCATTTT
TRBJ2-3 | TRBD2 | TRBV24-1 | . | CATSEPGGTDTQYF | TGTGCCACCAGTGAGCCGGGGGGGACAGATACGCAGTATTTT
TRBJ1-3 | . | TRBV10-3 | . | CAISEEGRGTGNTIYF | TGTGCCATCAGTGAGGAGGGCAGGGGAACTGGAAACACCATATATTTT
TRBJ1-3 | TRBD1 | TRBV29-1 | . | CSVAGGRGAGNTIYF | TGCAGCGTTGCTGGCGGCAGGGGGGCTGGAAACACCATATATTTT
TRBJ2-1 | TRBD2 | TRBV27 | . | CASTGLAGLLGEQFF | TGTGCCAGCACGGGACTAGCGGGATTGCTAGGTGAGCAGTTCTTC
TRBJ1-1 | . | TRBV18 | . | CASSPRDRLNTEAFF | TGTGCCAGCTCACCACGAGACAGGTTGAACACTGAAGCTTTCTTT
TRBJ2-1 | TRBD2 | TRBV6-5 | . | CASTNGGSSYNEQFF | TGTGCCAGCACAAATGGCGGGAGCTCCTACAATGAGCAGTTCTTC
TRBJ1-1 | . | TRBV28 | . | CASSPPVGANTEAFF | TGTGCCAGCAGTCCCCCGGTGGGGGCTAACACTGAAGCTTTCTTT
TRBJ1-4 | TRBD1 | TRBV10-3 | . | CAISEGTGWNEKLFF | TGTGCCATCAGTGAAGGGACAGGATGGAATGAAAAACTGTTTTTT
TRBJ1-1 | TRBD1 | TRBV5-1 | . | CASSDRQGRETEAFF | TGCGCCAGCAGCGACAGACAGGGAAGGGAAACTGAAGCTTTCTTT
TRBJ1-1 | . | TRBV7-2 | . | CASSLDRSGTEAFF | TGTGCCAGCAGCTTAGACCGGTCGGGCACTGAAGCTTTCTTT
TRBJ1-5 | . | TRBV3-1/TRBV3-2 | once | CASSQGEQPQHF | TGTGCCAGCAGCCAGGGAGAACAGCCCCAGCATTTT
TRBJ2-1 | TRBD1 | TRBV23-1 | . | CASSQGTAAYNEQFF | TGCGCCAGCAGTCAAGGGACAGCCGCATACAATGAGCAGTTCTTC
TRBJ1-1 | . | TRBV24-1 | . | CATSDNEGTEAFF | TGTGCCACCAGTGATAACGAGGGCACTGAAGCTTTCTTT
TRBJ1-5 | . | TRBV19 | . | CASPPIDNRQHF | TGTGCCAGTCCACCCATTGACAATCGCCAGCATTTT
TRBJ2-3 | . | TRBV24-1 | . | CATSDSRKTSTDTQYF | TGTGCCACCAGTGATTCGCGGAAAACTAGCACAGATACGCAGTATTTT
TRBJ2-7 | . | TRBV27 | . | CASSAQGGEQYF | TGTGCCAGCAGTGCACAGGGCGGCGAGCAGTACTTC
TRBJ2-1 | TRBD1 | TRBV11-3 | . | CASSFDRDGEQFF | TGTGCCAGCAGCTTTGACAGGGATGGTGAGCAGTTCTTC
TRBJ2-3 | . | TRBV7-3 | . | CASSPGQKGDTQYF | TGTGCCAGCAGCCCGGGACAAAAGGGAGATACGCAGTATTTT